The 17 T cell receptor beta chains presented below share a single source sample, sequenced in a study of blood T cell repertoires in COVID-19. This table comes from immunoSEQ multiplex PCR, and its TCRdb copy is limited to in-frame clones, with some not included. The table records around 150,000 clones, over 70% of them present only once. The sequenced sample consisted of peripheral blood. These receptors all stem from an older man with acute or convalescent COVID-19.

This clone was observed many times. This chain connects TRBV4-1 to TRBJ2-1; 10 bases agree with TRBD2. The CDR3 contains 19 residues. In germline, CDR1 is MGHRA, CDR2 YSYEKL. V lost 1 base, J lost 1 base, and 10 bases stayed unmatched. In nucleotides, the CDR3 is TGCGCCAGCAGCCAAGCGTCCTCTAGCGGGAGTGGGTCCTACAATGAGCAGTTCTTC. Amino acid sequence: CASSQASSSGSGSYNEQFF.

The rearrangement links TRBV18 to TRBJ2-5, with TRBD2 matching over 13 bases. The CDR3 sequence is 15 residues long. Germline assignment: CDR1 KGHSH and CDR2 LQKENI. The V segment lost 8 bases and the J segment 5 bases; nucleotides outside the gene matches: 8. The CDR3 DNA reads TGTGCCAGCGCAGGGACTAGCGGGACGAGGGAGACCCAGTACTTC. It encodes CASAGTSGTRETQYF.

CDR3 protein: CASSQVTGGANYGYTF. The CDR3 nucleotides are TGTGCCAGCAGCCAAGTTACCGGGGGAGCTAACTATGGCTACACCTTC. The chain uses TRBV4-2 and TRBJ1-2; D perhaps matches TRBD1 (5 bases). The germline gives CDR1 LGHNA, CDR2 YNFKEQ. V was shortened by 1 base and J by 0 bases, with 12 bases between the two germline ends. CDR3 length: 16 residues.

The V gene is TRBV5-1, the J gene TRBJ1-4; 7 nucleotides agree with TRBD1. J lost 3 bases, V lost 4 bases, and 3 bases had no gene match. This CDR3 region has 14 residues. CDR1 is SGHRS, CDR2 YFSETQ, per germline. CDR3 sequence (DNA): TGCGCCAGCAGCGTTACAGGGGCTAATGAAAAACTGTTTTTT. This translates into CASSVTGANEKLFF.

The V call is TRBV5-1, the J call TRBJ1-1; 8 nucleotides align to TRBD1. V lost 5 bases to trimming and J lost 6 bases; unmatched junction nucleotides: 9. The CDR3 extends over 14 amino acids. In germline, CDR1 is SGHRS, CDR2 YFSETQ. In nucleotides, the CDR3 is TGCGCCAGCAGTGAGGGACAGGAGGGCTCTGAAGCTTTCTTT. The encoded protein is CASSEGQEGSEAFF.

V is TRBV14 and J is TRBJ2-7; 7 bases are shared with TRBD1. Per germline, CDR1 SGHDN and CDR2 FVKESK. The CDR3 runs 15 residues. The V segment lost 1 base and the J segment 7 bases; nucleotides outside the gene matches: 10. The CDR3 sequence is CASSQVKGPRGEQYF. The DNA for the CDR3 is TGTGCCAGCAGCCAAGTGAAAGGTCCCAGGGGGGAGCAGTACTTC.

This chain joins TRBV6-5 and TRBJ1-5; D is unresolved. Germline CDR1 reads MNHEY; CDR2 reads SVGAGI. V gave up 5 bases and J gave up 6 bases, with 14 bases separating them. The CDR3 is 14 amino acids. Here the CDR3 DNA reads TGTGCCAGCAGTAATGCCCCGGGGAGTCAGCCCCAGCATTTT. It translates to CASSNAPGSQPQHF.

This chain joins TRBV5-4 and TRBJ1-2; TRBD1 aligns across 9 bases. From germline, CDR1 is SGHNT and CDR2 YYREEE (reference sequence). V lost 2 bases to trimming and J lost 6 bases; unmatched junction nucleotides: 8. The CDR3 is 15 amino acids. In nucleotides, the CDR3 is TGTGCCAGCAGCTTCCCTGGACAGGGGATGGATGGCTACACCTTC. Translating gives CASSFPGQGMDGYTF. The complete variable domain, with remaining parts taken from reference TRBV5-4 and TRBJ1-2, reads ETGVTQSPTHLIKTRGQQVTLRCSSQSGHNTVSWYQQALGQGPQFIFQYYREEENGRGNFPPRFSGLQFPNYSSELNVNALELDDSALYLCASSFPGQGMDGYTFGSGTRLTVV.

CDR3 region: CASSLSGTSGSQDTQYF. The CDR3 nucleotides are TGTGCCAGCAGCTTAAGTGGGACTAGCGGGAGTCAAGATACGCAGTATTTT. The rearrangement uses TRBV7-3 and TRBJ2-3, with TRBD2 matching 14 bases. Germline CDR1 SGHTA, CDR2 FQGTGA. The ends lost 1 base at V and 5 bases at J; junction bases unmatched: 5. The CDR3 runs 17 residues.

This rearrangement joins TRBV27 to TRBJ1-5, with D hard to call. The CDR3 runs to 16 residues. V was shortened by 0 bases and J by 7 bases, with 16 bases between the two germline ends. Germline CDR1 MNHEY, CDR2 SMNVEV (reference sequence). CDR3 loop: CASSLSGGGRGQPQHF. The DNA for the CDR3 is TGTGCCAGCAGTTTATCGGGAGGAGGCAGAGGCCAGCCCCAGCATTTT.

The chain combines TRBV11-2 with TRBJ2-3, with TRBD1 matching 10 bases. Germline V lookup: CDR1 SGHAT, CDR2 FQNNGV. The CDR3 runs to 15 residues. With V trimmed by 5 bases and J by 2 bases, 4 bases remained unmatched. The CDR3 region has the DNA TGTGCCAGCAGCGCGGGACAGGGGAACACAGATACGCAGTATTTT. This gives the protein CASSAGQGNTDTQYF.

The chain joins TRBV19 to TRBJ2-1; TRBD1 matches at 8 bases. Unmatched junction bases numbered 5, after V lost 1 base and J lost 0 bases. This CDR3 is 17 amino acids long. Germline values: CDR1 LNHDA, CDR2 SQIVND (reference sequence). CDR3 nucleotide sequence: TGTGCCAGTAGTATAGGCTCAGGGGGCTTCTCCTACAATGAGCAGTTCTTC. Protein: CASSIGSGGFSYNEQFF. The full variable domain, its missing parts supplied by reference TRBV19 and TRBJ2-1, is DGGITQSPKYLFRKEGQNVTLSCEQNLNHDAMYWYRQDPGQGLRLIYYSQIVNDFQKGDIAEGYSVSREKKESFPLTVTSAQKNPTAFYLCASSIGSGGFSYNEQFFGPGTRLTVL.

The chain has TRBV3-1 (or the pseudogene TRBV3-2) and TRBJ1-3, with D possibly TRBD1 on 6 matching bases. With 6 bases removed from V and 4 bases from J, the gap between germline ends came to 10 bases. From germline, CDR1 is LGHDT and CDR2 YNNKEL (reference sequence). CDR3 length: 13 amino acids. CDR3 nucleotides: TGTGCCAGCAGGAGGACAGTCGGAAACACCATATATTTT. This encodes CASRRTVGNTIYF.

The rearrangement links TRBV5-6 to TRBJ1-6; 9 bases fit TRBD1. J gave up 7 bases and V 0 bases, and 8 bases lay outside the gene matches. Germline CDR1 SGHDT, CDR2 YYEEEE. This CDR3 spans 17 amino acids. This CDR3 reads CASSLDRGHKYNSPLHF. For the CDR3, the DNA is TGTGCCAGCAGCTTGGACAGGGGGCATAAATACAATTCACCCCTCCACTTT.

This clone was detected only a few times. The rearrangement joins TRBV7-6 to TRBJ1-1; 12 positions match TRBD1. Germline loops: CDR1 SGHVS, CDR2 FNYEAQ. The V gene end was trimmed by 1 base and the J gene end by 8 bases; junction bases not matched to a gene: 11. This CDR3 has 17 residues. Written as DNA, the CDR3 is TGTGCCAGCAGCTTAGGATCCGGGACAGGGGGCAGGAAAGAAGCTTTCTTT. Encoded protein: CASSLGSGTGGRKEAFF.

V and J are TRBV28 and TRBJ2-2; the D gene is possibly TRBD2 (6 bases). Trimming pared 3 bases from V and 7 bases from J, leaving 15 bases between. The CDR3 runs 15 residues. Germline lookup yields CDR1 MDHEN and CDR2 SYDVKM. CDR3 in amino acids: CASSFGGLVNGELFF. CDR3 nucleotide sequence: TGTGCCAGCAGTTTTGGAGGGCTCGTTAACGGGGAGCTGTTTTTT.

The chain has TRBV9 and TRBJ2-7, with D unresolved. The V end lost 0 bases, the J end lost 2 bases, and 15 bases lay between the germline ends. Germline loops: CDR1 SGDLS, CDR2 YYNGEE. The CDR3 totals 16 residues. The CDR3 bases are TGTGCCAGCAGCGTAGAGGAGAGTCCAGCTCCCTACGAGCAGTACTTC. Amino acid sequence: CASSVEESPAPYEQYF.